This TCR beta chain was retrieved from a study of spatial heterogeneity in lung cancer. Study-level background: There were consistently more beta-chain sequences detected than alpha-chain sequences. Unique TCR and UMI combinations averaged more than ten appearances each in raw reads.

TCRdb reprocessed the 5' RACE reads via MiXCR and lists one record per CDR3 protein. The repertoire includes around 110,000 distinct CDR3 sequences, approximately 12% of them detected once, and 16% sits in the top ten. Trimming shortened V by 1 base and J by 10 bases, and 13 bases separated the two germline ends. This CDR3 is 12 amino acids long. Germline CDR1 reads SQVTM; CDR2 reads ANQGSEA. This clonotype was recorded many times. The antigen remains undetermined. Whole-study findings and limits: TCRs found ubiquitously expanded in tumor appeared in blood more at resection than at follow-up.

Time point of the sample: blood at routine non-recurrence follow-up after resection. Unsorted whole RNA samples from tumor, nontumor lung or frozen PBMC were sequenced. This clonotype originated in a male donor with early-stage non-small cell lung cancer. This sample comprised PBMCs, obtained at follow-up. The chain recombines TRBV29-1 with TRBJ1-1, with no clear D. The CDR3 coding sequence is TGCAGCGTTGAAGGGACTATCATTGGAGCTTTCTTT. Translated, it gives CSVEGTIIGAFF. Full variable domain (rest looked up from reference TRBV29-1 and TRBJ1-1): SAVISQKPSRDICQRGTSLTIQCQVDSQVTMMFWYRQQPGQSLTLIATANQGSEATYESGFVIDKFPISRPNLTFSTLTVSNMSPEDSSIYLCSVEGTIIGAFFGQGTRLTVV.